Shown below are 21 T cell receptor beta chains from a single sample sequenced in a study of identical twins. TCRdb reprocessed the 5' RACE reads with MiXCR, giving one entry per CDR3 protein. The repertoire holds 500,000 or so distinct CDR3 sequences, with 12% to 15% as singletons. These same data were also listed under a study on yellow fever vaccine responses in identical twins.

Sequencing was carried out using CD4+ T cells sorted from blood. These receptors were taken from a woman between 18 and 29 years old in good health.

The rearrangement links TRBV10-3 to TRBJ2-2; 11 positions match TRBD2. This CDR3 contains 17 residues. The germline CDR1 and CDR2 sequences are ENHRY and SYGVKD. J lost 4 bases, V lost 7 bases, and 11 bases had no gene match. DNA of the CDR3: TGTGCCATCACAAGTGAGGTCCTAGCGGGAGGCACCGGGGAGCTGTTTTTT. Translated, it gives CAITSEVLAGGTGELFF.

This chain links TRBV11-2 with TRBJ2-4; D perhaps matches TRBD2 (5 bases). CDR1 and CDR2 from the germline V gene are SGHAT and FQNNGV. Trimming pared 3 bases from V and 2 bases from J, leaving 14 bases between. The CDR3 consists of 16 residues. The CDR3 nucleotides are TGTGCCAGCAGCTTTCGGGCCGGGGTGACCAAAAACATTCAGTACTTC. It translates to CASSFRAGVTKNIQYF. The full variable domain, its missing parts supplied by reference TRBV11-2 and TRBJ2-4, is EAGVAQSPRYKIIEKRQSVAFWCNPISGHATLYWYQQILGQGPKLLIQFQNNGVVDDSQLPKDRFSAERLKGVDSTLKIQPAKLEDSAVYLCASSFRAGVTKNIQYFGAGTRLSVL.

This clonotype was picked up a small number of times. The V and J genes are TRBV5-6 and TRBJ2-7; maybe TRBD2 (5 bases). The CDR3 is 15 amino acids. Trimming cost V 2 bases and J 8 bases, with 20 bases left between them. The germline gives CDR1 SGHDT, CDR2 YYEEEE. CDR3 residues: CASSLRAGKVYKQYF. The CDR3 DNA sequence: TGTGCCAGCAGCTTACGGGCCGGGAAGGTTTACAAGCAGTACTTC.

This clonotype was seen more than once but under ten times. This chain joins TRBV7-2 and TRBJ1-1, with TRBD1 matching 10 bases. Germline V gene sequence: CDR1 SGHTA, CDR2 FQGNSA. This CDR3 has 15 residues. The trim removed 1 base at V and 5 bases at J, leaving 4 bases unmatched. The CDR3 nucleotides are TGTGCCAGCAGCTTAGTTGACAGGGGGCGAACTGAAGCTTTCTTT. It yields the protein CASSLVDRGRTEAFF.

CDR3 amino acids: CSARDQAVSAREQFF. Here the CDR3 DNA reads TGCAGTGCTAGAGATCAAGCGGTTAGTGCGAGGGAGCAGTTCTTC. V gene TRBV20-1 combines with J gene TRBJ2-1, with a possible D match to TRBD2 (5 bases). V lost 0 bases and J 10 bases, leaving 19 bases between the germline ends. CDR1 and CDR2 from the germline V gene are DFQATT and SNEGSKA (reference sequence). This CDR3 contains 15 residues.

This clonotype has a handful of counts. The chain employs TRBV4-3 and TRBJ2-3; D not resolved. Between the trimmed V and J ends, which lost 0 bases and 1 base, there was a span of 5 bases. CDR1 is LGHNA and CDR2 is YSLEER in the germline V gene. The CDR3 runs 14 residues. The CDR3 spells CASSQDERTDTQYF. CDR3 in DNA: TGCGCCAGCAGCCAAGATGAGCGCACAGATACGCAGTATTTT.

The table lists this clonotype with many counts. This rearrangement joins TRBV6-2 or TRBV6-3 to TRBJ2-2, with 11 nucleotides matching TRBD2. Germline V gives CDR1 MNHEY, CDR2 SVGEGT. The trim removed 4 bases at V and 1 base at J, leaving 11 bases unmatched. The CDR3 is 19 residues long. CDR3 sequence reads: CASSSYMRTSGRNTGELFF. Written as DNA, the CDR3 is TGTGCCAGCAGTTCTTACATGCGGACTAGCGGGCGGAACACCGGGGAGCTGTTTTTT.

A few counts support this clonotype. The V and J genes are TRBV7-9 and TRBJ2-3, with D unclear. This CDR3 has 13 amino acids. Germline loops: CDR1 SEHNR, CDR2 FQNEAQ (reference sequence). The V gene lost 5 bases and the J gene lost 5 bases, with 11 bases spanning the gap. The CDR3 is CASSLHSGDTQYF. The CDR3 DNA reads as TGTGCCAGCAGCCTGCACAGTGGAGATACGCAGTATTTT.

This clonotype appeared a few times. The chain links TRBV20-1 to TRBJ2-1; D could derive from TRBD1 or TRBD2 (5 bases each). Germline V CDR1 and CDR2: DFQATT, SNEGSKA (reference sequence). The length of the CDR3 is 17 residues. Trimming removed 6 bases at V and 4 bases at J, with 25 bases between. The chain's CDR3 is CSALPPAGLAEYNEQFF. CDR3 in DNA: TGCAGTGCATTACCCCCCGCAGGGCTAGCAGAATACAATGAGCAGTTCTTC.

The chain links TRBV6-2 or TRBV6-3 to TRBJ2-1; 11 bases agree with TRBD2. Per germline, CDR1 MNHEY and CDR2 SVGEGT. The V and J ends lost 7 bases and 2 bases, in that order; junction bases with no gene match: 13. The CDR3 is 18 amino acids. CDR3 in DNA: TGTGCCAGCAATAAACTAGCGGGAGCCCCTCCAGCCTACAATGAGCAGTTCTTC. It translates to CASNKLAGAPPAYNEQFF.

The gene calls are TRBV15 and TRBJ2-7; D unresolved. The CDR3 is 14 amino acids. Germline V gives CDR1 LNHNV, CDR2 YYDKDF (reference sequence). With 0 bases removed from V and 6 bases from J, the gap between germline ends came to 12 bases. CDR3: CATSRDRVLAEQYF. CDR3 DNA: TGTGCCACCAGCAGAGATCGGGTATTGGCCGAGCAGTACTTC.

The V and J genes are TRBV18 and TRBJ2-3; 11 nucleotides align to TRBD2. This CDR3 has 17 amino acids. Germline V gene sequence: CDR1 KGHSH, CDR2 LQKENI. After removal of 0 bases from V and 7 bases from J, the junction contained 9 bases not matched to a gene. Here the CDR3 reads CASSPPTSGTKGNTQYF. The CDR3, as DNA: TGTGCCAGCTCACCACCGACTAGCGGGACCAAGGGGAATACGCAGTATTTT.

The CDR3 coding sequence is TGTGCCAGCAGTTCCGGGGCGGGAGGGTCAGATACGCAGTATTTT. It yields the protein CASSSGAGGSDTQYF. The chain is built from TRBV27 and TRBJ2-3; 9 nucleotides match TRBD2. Germline V lookup: CDR1 MNHEY, CDR2 SMNVEV (reference sequence). Trimming cost V 4 bases and J 4 bases; bases outside gene matches: 6. The CDR3 totals 15 residues.

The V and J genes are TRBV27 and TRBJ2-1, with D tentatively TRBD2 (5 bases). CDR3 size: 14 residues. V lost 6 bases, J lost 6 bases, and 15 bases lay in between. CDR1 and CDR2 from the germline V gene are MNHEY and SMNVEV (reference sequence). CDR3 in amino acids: CASRNVLVGNEQFF. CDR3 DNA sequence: TGTGCCAGCAGGAACGTACTAGTAGGCAATGAGCAGTTCTTC.

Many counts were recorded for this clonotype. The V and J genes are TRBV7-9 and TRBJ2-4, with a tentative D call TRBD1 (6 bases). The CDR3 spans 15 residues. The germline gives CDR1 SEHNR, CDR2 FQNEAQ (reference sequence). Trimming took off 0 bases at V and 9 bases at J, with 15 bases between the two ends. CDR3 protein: CASSLAGDIFGIQYF. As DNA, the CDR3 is TGTGCCAGCAGCTTAGCTGGGGACATTTTCGGCATTCAGTACTTC.

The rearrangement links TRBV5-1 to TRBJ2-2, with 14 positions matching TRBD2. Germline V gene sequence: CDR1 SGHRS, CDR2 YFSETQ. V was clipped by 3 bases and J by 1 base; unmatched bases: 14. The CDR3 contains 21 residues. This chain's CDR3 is CASSSPRLLGLAGGNTGELFF. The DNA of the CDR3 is TGCGCCAGCAGCTCCCCCAGACTTCTCGGACTAGCGGGAGGGAACACCGGGGAGCTGTTTTTT.

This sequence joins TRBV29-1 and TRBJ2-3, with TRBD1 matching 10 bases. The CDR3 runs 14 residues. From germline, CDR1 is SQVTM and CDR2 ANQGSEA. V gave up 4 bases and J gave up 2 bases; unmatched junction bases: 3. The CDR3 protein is CSVGQGADTDTQYF. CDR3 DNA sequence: TGCAGCGTTGGACAGGGGGCGGACACAGATACGCAGTATTTT.

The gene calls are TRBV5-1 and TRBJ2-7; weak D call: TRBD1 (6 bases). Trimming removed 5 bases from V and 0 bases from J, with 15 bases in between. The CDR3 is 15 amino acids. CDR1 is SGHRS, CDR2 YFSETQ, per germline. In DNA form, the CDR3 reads TGCGCCAGCAGTTCTACGACAGGAACCTCCTACGAGCAGTACTTC. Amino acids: CASSSTTGTSYEQYF.

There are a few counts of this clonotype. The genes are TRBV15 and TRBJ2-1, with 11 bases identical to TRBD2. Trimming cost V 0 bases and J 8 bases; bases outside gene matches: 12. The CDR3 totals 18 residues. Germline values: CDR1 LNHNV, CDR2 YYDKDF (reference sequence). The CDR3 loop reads CATSRDLVTSGSLHEQFF. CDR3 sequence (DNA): TGTGCCACCAGCAGAGATCTTGTAACTAGCGGGAGTCTCCATGAGCAGTTCTTC. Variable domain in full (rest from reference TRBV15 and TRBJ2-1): DAMVIQNPRYQVTQFGKPVTLSCSQTLNHNVMYWYQQKSSQAPKLLFHYYDKDFNNEADTPDNFQSRRPNTSFCFLDIRSPGLGDTAMYLCATSRDLVTSGSLHEQFFGPGTRLTVL.

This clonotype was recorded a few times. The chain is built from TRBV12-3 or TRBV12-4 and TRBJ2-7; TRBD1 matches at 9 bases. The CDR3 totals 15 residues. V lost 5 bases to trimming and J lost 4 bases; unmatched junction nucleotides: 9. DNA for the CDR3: TGTGCCAGCAGTCCCTCGGGGACAGGGACATACGAGCAGTACTTC. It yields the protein CASSPSGTGTYEQYF.

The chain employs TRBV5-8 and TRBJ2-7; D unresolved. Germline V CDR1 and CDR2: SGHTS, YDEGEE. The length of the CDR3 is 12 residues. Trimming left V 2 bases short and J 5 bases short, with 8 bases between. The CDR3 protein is CASSLGVNEQYF. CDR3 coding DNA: TGTGCCAGCAGCTTAGGCGTTAACGAGCAGTACTTC.